This T cell receptor (beta chain) was identified in a study of patients and donors after allogeneic stem cell transplantation. Via MiXCR, TCRdb re-called the RT-PCR reads, giving one row per CDR3 protein. The table lists hundreds of thousands of distinct CDR3 sequences, 16% of them singletons. This CDR3 contains 15 residues. Per the germline V gene, CDR1 is SGHVS and CDR2 is FQNEAQ. V lost 5 bases and J lost 2, with 15 bases in between. The chain uses TRBV7-8 and TRBJ1-1; no reliable D call. The sample consisted of blood, either unsorted or a sorted T cell fraction (not recorded which). This TCR was recovered from a human donor who was either an allogeneic HSCT recipient or a stem cell or donor lymphocyte infusion donor (not recorded which). It is not recorded whose cells these are; they may come from a transplant donor. CDR3 DNA: TGTGCCAGCAGCAGCCTCGCGCAGCCTAACACTGAAGCTTTCTTT. This sequence encodes CASSSLAQPNTEAFF.